This T cell receptor beta chain was sequenced during a study of spatial heterogeneity in lung cancer. About the study: A unique TCR and UMI combination showed up more than ten times in raw reads, on average.

This clonotype was detected many times. The target antigen is unknown. General observations from the study: Ubiquitous expanded tumor TCRs showed up in blood more at resection than follow-up.

TCRdb fed the 5' RACE reads into MiXCR, producing one record per CDR3 protein. Altogether under 30,000 distinct CDR3 sequences are present, about 4.4% being singletons, with the ten largest covering 4.5% to 6.5%. The CDR3 contains 12 residues. V was clipped by 3 bases and J by 5 bases, with 7 bases between them. Regarding time point: sample taken at primary tumor resection. Samples were obtained from approximately 76 donors, all untreated early-stage non-small cell lung cancer patients. Tumor, nontumor lung or frozen PBMC supplied whole RNA that was sequenced unsorted. The receptor's source is a male donor with early-stage non-small cell lung cancer. The sample here was PBMCs, taken at surgery. The rearrangement uses TRBV12-3 or TRBV12-4 and TRBJ1-1; the D is unclear. The CDR3 is CASSFGETEAFF. Written as DNA, the CDR3 is TGTGCCAGCAGTTTTGGGGAAACTGAAGCTTTCTTT.